This T cell receptor beta chain was identified during a study of T cell repertoires in cytomegalovirus infection (dated 2019 in TCRdb). About the full investigation: The peptide stimulations were aimed at well-studied HLA-B-restricted epitopes as well as recently identified HLA-C-restricted CMV epitopes, whose presentation resists viral immunomodulation. The HLA type of each donor mattered for the analysis, because public TCR beta signatures pointed to carriage of CMV infection along with the matching HLA type.

The data were produced on an Illumina HiSeq 1500. TCRdb trimmed the raw reads at Q25, called clones with MiXCR and kept productive beta chains. A single entry per CDR3 protein holds the most common genes and DNA from its merged rows. A total of approximately 350,000 distinct CDR3 sequences appear in this sample, roughly 34% of them only once. About 13% of the sample is held by the ten biggest clonotypes. This specimen's treatment or condition label, interpreted: in vitro stimulation with specific CMV peptide epitopes to enrich CMV-specific T cells. On the study overall, not on this receptor specifically: In both this cohort and an independent cohort of 352 donors, the cumulative frequency of public TCR beta family members distinguished carriers of CMV infection plus the relevant HLA type. The ex vivo response was dominated by HLA-C-restricted CMV-specific TCR beta clonotypes, which also provided the single most frequent clonotype in two of eight donors.

Worth noting for this clonotype: Its antigen remains unidentified. There are no base qualities to consult, and no much larger clone falls within one base.

The germline V gene supplies CDR1 KGHDR and CDR2 SFDVKD. Taken from cysteine to phenylalanine, the CDR3 has 17 residues. Only the CDR3 portion is preserved as DNA: 51 bases, with reading frame beginning at the first base. Germline trimming: 3 bases from V, 5 bases from J; junction bases outside gene matches: 12. The material sequenced was cultured PBMCs, taken from culture after CMV antigen stimulation. Rearrangement joined TRBV24-1 to TRBJ2-3, and TRBD2 matches 8 of the central bases. The origin of this receptor is a human donor in good health (CMV status not recorded). Some clones in this sample may be carry-over from other donors' samples. The base sequence is TGTGCCACCAGTGATCGGGGGCTAGCGGGCCGCGGAGATACGCAGTATTTT. Its coded protein is CATSDRGLAGRGDTQYF.